This T cell receptor beta chain is from a study of blood T cell repertoires in COVID-19 (dated by TCRdb to between 2020 and 2021). Regarding the study in general: Collaborator samples came from the United States, Italy and Spain and covered acute and convalescent phases of COVID-19. The prospective study material was composed of cDNA or gDNA derived from T cells, B-cell-depleted T cells, or PBMCs. Subjects who had been exposed to COVID-19, were actively infected with it, or had recovered from it provided the deeply sampled blood TCRbeta repertoires that made up the dataset. The repertoires were made available in a free public database intended to serve as a resource for research on the immune response to SARS-CoV-2. Samples were obtained from the ongoing ImmuneRACE study (first 160 participants) and from 1,200 or so subjects provided by 6 global collaborators. The sample metadata nearly always contained a de-identified subject ID, COVID-19 status, age in years and sex. Where HLA class I and class II types were available, the types were taken from metadata supplied by the sample provider, not from assay-based typing. Here is what the overall study found, with its caveats: The quantity of clinical and demographic metadata differed by source and by participant and was supplied without curation.

Measured from the cysteine to the phenylalanine, the CDR3 is 16 residues long. Left in the record is the CDR3 DNA by itself, 48 bases read in frame from the first base. The germline V gene (reference sequence) yields MNHEY for CDR1 and SMNVEV for CDR2. V is trimmed back by 0 bases and J by 11 bases, and the junction contains 8 bases that no gene match accounts for. TCRbeta CDR3 regions were amplified from genomic DNA by means of the immunoSEQ Assay, a bias-controlled multiplex PCR. In the original analysis: Nucleated cell counts per sample were estimated from amplification of reference gene primers within the assay. Sequence reads were collapsed and filtered to measure the absolute abundance of every unique TCRbeta CDR3 rearrangement. Productive Simpson clonality was computed per sample as the square root of Simpson's diversity index over productive rearrangements. TCRdb stores this immuneACCESS table with in-frame sequences only. Part of the clones is absent; in the studies checked, under half of the shortfall reflects unresolved V genes, and no reason is known for the rest. The D gene and trimming were derived from the DNA, and the V and J assignments and clone size from that table. Here the sample has under 150,000 clones; approximately 87% occur a single time. The ten top clones hold 2% to 2.5% of the sample.

Turning to this clone: The target of this receptor is not known. Qualities for individual bases were not recorded, and no much larger clone is one base off.

The collaborating institutions used their own protocols to collect whole blood in K2EDTA tubes. Collaborator samples were shipped for TCRbeta analysis as frozen whole blood, isolated PBMCs, or DNA extracted from either sample type. The specimen sequenced was peripheral blood. This receptor was identified in a man aged 25 to 45 with acute or convalescent COVID-19. Recombination joined TRBV27 with TRBJ1-5, with TRBD1 matching 12 junction bases. The CDR3 corresponds to CASSLSGTGGLPSQHF. DNA sequence: TGTGCCAGCAGTTTATCGGGGACAGGGGGCCTCCCGTCCCAGCATTTT.